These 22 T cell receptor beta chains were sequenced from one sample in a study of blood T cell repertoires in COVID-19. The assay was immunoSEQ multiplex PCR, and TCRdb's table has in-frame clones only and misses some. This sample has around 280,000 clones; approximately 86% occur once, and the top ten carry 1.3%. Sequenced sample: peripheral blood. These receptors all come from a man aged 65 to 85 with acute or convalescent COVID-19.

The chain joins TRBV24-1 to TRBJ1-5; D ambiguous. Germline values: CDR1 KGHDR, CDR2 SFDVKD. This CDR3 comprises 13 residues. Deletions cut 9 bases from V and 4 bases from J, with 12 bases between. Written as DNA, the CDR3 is TGTGCCACCGAGGGATTTCCAAATCAGCCCCAGCATTTT. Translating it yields CATEGFPNQPQHF.

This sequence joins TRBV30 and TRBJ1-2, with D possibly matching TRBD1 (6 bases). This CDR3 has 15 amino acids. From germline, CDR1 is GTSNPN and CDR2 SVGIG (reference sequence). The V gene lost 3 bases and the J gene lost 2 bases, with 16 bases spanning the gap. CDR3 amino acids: CAWRRNGQPNYGYTF. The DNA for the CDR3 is TGTGCCTGGAGAAGGAATGGACAGCCCAACTATGGCTACACCTTC.

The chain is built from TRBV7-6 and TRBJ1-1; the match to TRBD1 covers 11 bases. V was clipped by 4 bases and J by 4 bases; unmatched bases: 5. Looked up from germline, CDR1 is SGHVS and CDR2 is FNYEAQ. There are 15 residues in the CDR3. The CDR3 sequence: CASSSGQGASTEAFF. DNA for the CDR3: TGTGCCAGCAGCTCAGGACAGGGGGCGAGCACTGAAGCTTTCTTT.

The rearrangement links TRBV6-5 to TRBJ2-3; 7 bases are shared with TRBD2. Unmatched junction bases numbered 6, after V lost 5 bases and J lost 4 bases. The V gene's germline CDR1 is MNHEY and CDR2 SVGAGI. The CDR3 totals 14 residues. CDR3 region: CASSPGRSPDTQYF. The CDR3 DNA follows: TGTGCCAGCAGTCCCGGGAGGTCCCCAGATACGCAGTATTTT.

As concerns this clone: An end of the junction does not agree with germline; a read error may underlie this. CDR3 loop: CASSETYGQYF. DNA for the CDR3: TGTGCCAGCAGTGAGACTTACGGGCAGTACTTC. J is TRBJ2-7 and V is TRBV28; D gene unclear. This CDR3 is built from 11 residues. CDR1 and CDR2 from the germline V gene are MDHEN and SYDVKM.

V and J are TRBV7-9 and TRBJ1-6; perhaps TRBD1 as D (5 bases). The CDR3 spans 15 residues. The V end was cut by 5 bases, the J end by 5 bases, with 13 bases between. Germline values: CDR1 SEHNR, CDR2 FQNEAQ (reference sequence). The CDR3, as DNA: TGTGCCAGCAGCACGGGGACGGGAGATAATTCACCCCTCCACTTT. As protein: CASSTGTGDNSPLHF.

The CDR3 DNA reads TGTGCCAGCAGCTTAGGGCCCGGAGAGGCTGAAAAACTGTTTTTT. This encodes CASSLGPGEAEKLFF. This sequence joins TRBV11-2 and TRBJ1-4; D gene unclear. Trimming pared 1 base from V and 7 bases from J, leaving 13 bases between. The CDR3 totals 15 residues. The V gene's germline CDR1 is SGHAT and CDR2 FQNNGV.

The CDR3 sequence: CASSQEDRLAYEQYF. In DNA form, the CDR3 reads TGCGCCAGCAGCCAGGAGGACAGGTTAGCCTACGAGCAGTACTTC. The gene calls are TRBV4-3 and TRBJ2-7, with 7 bases matching TRBD1. V gave up 3 bases and J gave up 2 bases; unmatched junction bases: 7. The germline CDR1 and CDR2 sequences are LGHNA and YSLEER. This CDR3 has 15 residues.

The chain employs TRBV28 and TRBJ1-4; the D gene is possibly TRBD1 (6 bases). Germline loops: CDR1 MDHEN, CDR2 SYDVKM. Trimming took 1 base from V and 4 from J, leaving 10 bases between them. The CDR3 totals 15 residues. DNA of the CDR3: TGTGCCAGCAGTTTATCAGGGGCCGTTAATGAAAAACTGTTTTTT. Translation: CASSLSGAVNEKLFF.

CDR3 sequence: CATRRGNEQFF. In DNA, the CDR3 is TGTGCCACCCGAAGGGGGAATGAGCAGTTCTTC. This chain connects TRBV24-1 to TRBJ2-1, with TRBD1 as a possible D gene (6 bases). This CDR3 has 11 amino acids. CDR1 and CDR2 from the germline V gene are KGHDR and SFDVKD. The V and J ends lost 9 bases and 7 bases respectively, with 9 bases between them.

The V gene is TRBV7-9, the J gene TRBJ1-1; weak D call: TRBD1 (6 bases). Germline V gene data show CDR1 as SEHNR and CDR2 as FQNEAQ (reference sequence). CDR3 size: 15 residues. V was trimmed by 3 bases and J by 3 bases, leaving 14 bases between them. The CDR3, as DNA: TGTGCCAGCAGCTTGGGTCAGGGGAGGGACACTGAAGCTTTCTTT. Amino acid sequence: CASSLGQGRDTEAFF.

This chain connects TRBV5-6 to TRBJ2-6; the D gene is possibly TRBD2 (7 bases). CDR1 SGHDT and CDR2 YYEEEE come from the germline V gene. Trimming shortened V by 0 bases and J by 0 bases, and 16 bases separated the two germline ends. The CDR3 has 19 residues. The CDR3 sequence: CASSLVGGGPLSGANVLTF. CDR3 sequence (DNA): TGTGCCAGCAGCTTGGTTGGGGGGGGCCCCCTCTCTGGGGCCAACGTCCTGACTTTC.

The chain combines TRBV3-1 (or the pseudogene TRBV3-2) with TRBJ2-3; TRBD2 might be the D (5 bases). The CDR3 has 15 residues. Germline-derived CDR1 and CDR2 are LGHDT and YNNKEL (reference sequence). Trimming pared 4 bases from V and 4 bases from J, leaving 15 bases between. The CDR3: CASSPRLIHPDTQYF. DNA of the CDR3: TGTGCCAGCAGCCCCCGACTAATCCACCCAGATACGCAGTATTTT.

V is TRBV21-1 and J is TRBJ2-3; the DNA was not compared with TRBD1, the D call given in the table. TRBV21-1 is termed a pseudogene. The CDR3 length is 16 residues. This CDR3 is CASSLQKRHYTDTQYF. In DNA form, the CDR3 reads TGTGCCAGCAGCCTCCAGAAGAGACATTACACAGATACGCAGTATTTT.

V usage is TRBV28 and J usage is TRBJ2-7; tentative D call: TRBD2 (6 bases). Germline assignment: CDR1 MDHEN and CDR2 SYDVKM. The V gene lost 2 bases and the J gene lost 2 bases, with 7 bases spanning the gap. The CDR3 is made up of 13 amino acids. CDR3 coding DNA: TGTGCCAGCAGTTTACCGGGAGCCTACGAGCAGTACTTC. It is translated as CASSLPGAYEQYF.

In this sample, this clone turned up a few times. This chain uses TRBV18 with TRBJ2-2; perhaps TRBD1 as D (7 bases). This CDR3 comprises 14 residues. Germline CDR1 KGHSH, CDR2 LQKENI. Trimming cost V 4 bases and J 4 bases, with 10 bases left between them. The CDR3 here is CASSRRGLTGELFF. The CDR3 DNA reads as TGTGCCAGCTCACGGAGGGGGCTCACCGGGGAGCTGTTTTTT.

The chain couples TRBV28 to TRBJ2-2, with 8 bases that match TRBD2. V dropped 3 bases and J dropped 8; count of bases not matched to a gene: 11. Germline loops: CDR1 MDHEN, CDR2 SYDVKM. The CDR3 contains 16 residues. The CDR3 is CASSFWSGRRSGELFF. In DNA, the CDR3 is TGTGCCAGCAGTTTTTGGAGCGGGAGACGTTCGGGGGAGCTGTTTTTT.

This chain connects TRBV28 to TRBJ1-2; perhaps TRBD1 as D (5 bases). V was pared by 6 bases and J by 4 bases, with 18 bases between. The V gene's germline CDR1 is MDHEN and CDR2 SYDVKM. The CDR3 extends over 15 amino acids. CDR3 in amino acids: CASSPGGGSPYGYTF. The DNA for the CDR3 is TGTGCCAGCAGCCCAGGCGGGGGGAGTCCCTATGGCTACACCTTC.

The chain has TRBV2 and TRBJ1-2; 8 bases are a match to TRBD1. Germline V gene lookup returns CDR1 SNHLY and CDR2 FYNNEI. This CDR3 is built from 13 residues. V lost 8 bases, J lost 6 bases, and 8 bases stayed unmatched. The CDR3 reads CASGTGGRNGYTF. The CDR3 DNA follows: TGTGCCAGCGGGACAGGCGGAAGGAATGGCTACACCTTC.

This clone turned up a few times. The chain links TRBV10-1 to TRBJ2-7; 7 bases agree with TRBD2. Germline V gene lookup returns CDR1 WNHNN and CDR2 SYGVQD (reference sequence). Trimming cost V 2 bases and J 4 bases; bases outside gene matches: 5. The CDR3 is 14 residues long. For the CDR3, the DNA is TGCGCCAGCAGTGAGGGGGCTAGCGGTTACGAGCAGTACTTC. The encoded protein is CASSEGASGYEQYF.

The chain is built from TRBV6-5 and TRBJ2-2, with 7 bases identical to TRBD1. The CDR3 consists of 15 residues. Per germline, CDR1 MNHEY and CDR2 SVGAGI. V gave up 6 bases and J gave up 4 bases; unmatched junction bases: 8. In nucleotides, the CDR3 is TGTGCCAGCAGCTCAAGGACAGGCGCCACCGGGGAGCTGTTTTTT. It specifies CASSSRTGATGELFF.

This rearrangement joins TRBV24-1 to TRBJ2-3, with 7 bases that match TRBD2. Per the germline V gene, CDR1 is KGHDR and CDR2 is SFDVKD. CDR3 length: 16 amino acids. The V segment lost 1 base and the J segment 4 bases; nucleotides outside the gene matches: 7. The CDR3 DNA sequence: TGTGCCACCAGTGATTTAAGACTAGCTAAACCAGATACGCAGTATTTT. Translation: CATSDLRLAKPDTQYF.